This TCR beta chain was profiled in a study of T cells after yellow fever vaccination. Study context: Fractions low in cell number were prepared with SMART-Seq v4 Ultra Low Input. Points from the study as a whole: In FACS-sorted repertoires, abundant clonotypes from the bulk population could appear as contaminants.

The table lists this clonotype with a few counts. Its antigen remains unidentified. One entry per CDR3 protein results from TCRdb running MiXCR on the 5' RACE reads. The sample includes 610,000 or so distinct CDR3 sequences, about 12% of them seen just once. The origin of this receptor is a man aged 25-45 years who received the YFV17D yellow fever vaccine. The sample consisted of PBMCs, taken on the day of the yellow fever booster vaccination.

The CDR3 sequence is CASGPLAGWNTEAFF. DNA for the CDR3: TGTGCCAGCGGCCCCTTGGCAGGGTGGAACACTGAAGCTTTCTTT. The chain employs TRBV12-3 or TRBV12-4 and TRBJ1-1; D may be TRBD1 (5 bases). V lost 8 bases, J lost 1 base, and 17 bases lay in between. The CDR3 covers 15 residues.